These T cell receptor beta chains were read from a single sample in a study of CD8 T cells in ankylosing spondylitis. TCRdb itself ran the 5' RACE reads through MiXCR, one entry per CDR3 protein. The sample contains roughly 440,000 distinct CDR3 sequences, more than 15% of which appear only once. The sequenced sample consisted of blood, either unsorted or a sorted T cell fraction (not recorded which). Every receptor here comes from a male donor with ankylosing spondylitis. The CDR3 runs from the conserved cysteine through the conserved F or W. Each record gives: J gene, D gene, clone size, V gene, CDR3 protein, CDR3 DNA. A D gene is named only where the DNA matches it firmly. Expanded clones get a size class; other rows say once, few or many, or leave the size out.

>TRBJ1-1|NA|NA|TRBV20-1
CSARWMNTEAFF
TGCAGTGCTCGGTGGATGAACACTGAAGCTTTCTTT
>TRBJ1-4|NA|NA|TRBV5-1
CASSPTPGFDEKLFF
TGCGCCAGCAGCCCCACCCCAGGATTTGATGAAAAACTGTTTTTT
>TRBJ1-2|NA|NA|TRBV11-2
CASSFSQSGYTF
TGTGCCAGCAGCTTTTCACAAAGTGGCTACACCTTC
>TRBJ2-1|TRBD2|NA|TRBV4-3
CASSQEMGSGSRNEQFF
TGCGCCAGCAGCCAAGAAATGGGAAGCGGGAGTAGGAATGAGCAGTTCTTC
>TRBJ2-1|TRBD2|NA|TRBV12-5
CASGLVLRLALYNEQFF
TGTGCTAGTGGTTTGGTATTGAGACTAGCTCTTTACAATGAGCAGTTCTTC
>TRBJ2-7|TRBD2|NA|TRBV7-2
CASSEGSGVSSYEQYF
TGTGCCAGCAGTGAGGGTAGCGGGGTATCATCCTACGAGCAGTACTTC
>TRBJ2-4|TRBD1|NA|TRBV15
CATSSLTGTMAKNIQYF
TGTGCCACCAGCAGCCTGACAGGGACGATGGCCAAAAACATTCAGTACTTC
>TRBJ1-1|NA|few|TRBV5-1
CASARGEMNTEAFF
TGCGCCAGCGCTAGGGGGGAAATGAACACTGAAGCTTTCTTT
>TRBJ2-7|NA|many|TRBV11-2
CASSFGGSGITYEQYF
TGTGCCAGCAGCTTTGGAGGCAGCGGAATTACCTACGAGCAGTACTTC
>TRBJ2-7|TRBD1|few|TRBV5-1
CASSLEQTGEKYF
TGCGCCAGCAGCTTGGAGCAAACAGGGGAAAAGTACTTC
>TRBJ2-1|TRBD2|many|TRBV2
CASSGYGLAGVEQFF
TGTGCCAGCAGTGGTTACGGACTAGCGGGAGTTGAGCAGTTCTTC
>TRBJ2-3|NA|NA|TRBV10-3
CAISGGGAGDTQYF
TGTGCCATCAGTGGAGGGGGGGCCGGCGATACGCAGTATTTT
>TRBJ1-5|NA|many|TRBV12-3/TRBV12-4
CASSLDSLARPQHF
TGTGCCAGCAGTCTTGACAGCCTGGCGCGGCCCCAGCATTTT
>TRBJ2-7|NA|NA|TRBV20-1
CSAHRSDLGEQYF
TGCAGTGCCCACCGGTCCGACCTGGGGGAGCAGTACTTC
>TRBJ2-2|NA|many|TRBV30
CAWSVNTGELFF
TGTGCCTGGAGTGTAAACACCGGGGAGCTGTTTTTT
>TRBJ1-4|TRBD1|few|TRBV6-1
CASRATGSVAKLFF
TGTGCCAGCAGGGCGACAGGGAGCGTAGCAAAACTGTTTTTT
>TRBJ2-3|NA|few|TRBV20-1
CSASWRTTPDTDTQYF
TGCAGTGCTTCATGGCGGACCACCCCCGACACAGATACGCAGTATTTT
>TRBJ2-2|NA|NA|TRBV12-3/TRBV12-4
CASSFFFPSSAGELFF
TGTGCCAGCAGTTTTTTCTTCCCAAGCTCCGCCGGGGAGCTGTTTTTT
>TRBJ1-1|NA|NA|TRBV7-2
CASSLSASQEAFF
TGTGCCAGCAGCTTAAGTGCCTCTCAGGAAGCTTTCTTT
>TRBJ2-2|NA|NA|TRBV20-1
CSARLENTGELFF
TGCAGTGCGCGCCTAGAGAACACCGGGGAGCTGTTTTTT
>TRBJ2-2|NA|NA|TRBV6-5
CASRDSNTGELFF
TGTGCCAGCAGAGACTCGAACACCGGGGAGCTGTTTTTT
>TRBJ2-1|NA|few|TRBV7-3
CASSPGHRSYNEQFF
TGTGCCAGCAGTCCGGGACACCGCTCCTACAATGAGCAGTTCTTC
>TRBJ2-2|TRBD2|few|TRBV6-1
CASRQASGSTGELFF
TGTGCCAGCAGGCAGGCCAGCGGGAGCACCGGGGAGCTGTTTTTT
>TRBJ2-5|NA|NA|TRBV24-1
CATSDLRGEETQYF
TGTGCCACCAGTGATTTGCGCGGGGAAGAGACCCAGTACTTC
>TRBJ2-7|TRBD2|NA|TRBV29-1
CSVEFNSGRVFEQYF
TGCAGCGTTGAATTCAATAGCGGGAGGGTGTTTGAGCAGTACTTC
>TRBJ2-7|TRBD1|NA|TRBV5-1
CASSTLDRGSASSF
TGCGCCAGCAGCACCTTGGACAGGGGATCTGCGTCGAGCTTC
>TRBJ1-4|TRBD1|NA|TRBV4-2
CASSQPGTGVNEKLFF
TGTGCCAGCAGCCAACCCGGGACAGGGGTCAATGAAAAACTGTTTTTT
>TRBJ2-4|NA|NA|TRBV20-1
CSARGPGAALNIQYF
TGCAGTGCTAGAGGGCCAGGGGCGGCTTTAAACATTCAGTACTTC
>TRBJ2-7|NA|NA|TRBV7-3
CASSLGSGPSSYEQYF
TGTGCCAGCAGCCTAGGCTCCGGGCCGAGCTCCTACGAGCAGTACTTC
>TRBJ1-1|NA|NA|TRBV20-1
CSARVLGRYMNTEAFF
TGCAGTGCTAGAGTGTTGGGCAGGTATATGAACACTGAAGCTTTCTTT
>TRBJ2-7|NA|NA|TRBV20-1
CSASKPGTPPYEQYF
TGCAGTGCCTCCAAGCCCGGGACGCCTCCCTACGAGCAGTACTTC
>TRBJ2-2|NA|few|TRBV18
CASSPIGQGNTGELFF
TGTGCCAGCTCACCAATCGGGCAGGGGAACACCGGGGAGCTGTTTTTT
>TRBJ2-2|NA|many|TRBV12-3/TRBV12-4
CASSLGTQGVGELFF
TGTGCCAGCAGTTTAGGGACCCAAGGAGTCGGGGAGCTGTTTTTT
>TRBJ1-6|TRBD1|NA|TRBV4-1
CASSHPGQGDRSPLHF
TGCGCCAGCAGCCACCCGGGACAGGGGGATAGGTCACCCCTCCACTTT
>TRBJ1-6|TRBD1|few|TRBV7-2
CASSIRGRNSPLHF
TGTGCCAGCAGCATCAGGGGGCGGAATTCACCCCTCCACTTT
>TRBJ1-3|NA|NA|TRBV7-9
CASPLGDGFSGNTIYF
TGTGCCAGCCCCTTAGGGGACGGATTCTCTGGAAACACCATATATTTT
>TRBJ1-4|TRBD1|NA|TRBV20-1
CSATGTGGPGAEKLFF
TGCAGTGCTACAGGGACAGGGGGCCCGGGAGCAGAAAAACTGTTTTTT
>TRBJ2-2|NA|few|TRBV10-3
CASAGTTGGELFF
TGTGCCAGCGCCGGGACCACCGGCGGGGAGCTGTTTTTT
>TRBJ1-2|NA|once|TRBV7-2
CASSLASFERGYTF
TGTGCCAGCAGCTTAGCTTCCTTCGAGAGGGGCTACACCTTC
>TRBJ2-3|TRBD2|NA|TRBV15
CATSRETSGGPRVDTQYF
TGTGCCACCAGCAGAGAGACTAGCGGGGGGCCCCGAGTGGATACGCAGTATTTT
>TRBJ2-5|TRBD2|once|TRBV14
CASSQSWTSFGTQYF
TGTGCCAGCAGCCAGAGCTGGACTAGCTTTGGGACCCAGTACTTC
>TRBJ2-1|NA|NA|TRBV18
CASSPPSVNEQFF
TGTGCCAGCTCACCACCGTCGGTCAATGAGCAGTTCTTC
>TRBJ1-2|NA|many|TRBV18
CASSPRADPGYGYTF
TGTGCCAGCTCACCCCGGGCAGACCCTGGCTATGGCTACACCTTC
>TRBJ1-1|TRBD1|NA|TRBV6-5
CASSYLHSGQGFAEAFF
TGTGCCAGCAGTTACTTACATTCCGGACAGGGTTTCGCTGAAGCTTTCTTT
>TRBJ1-4|TRBD1|many|TRBV4-3
CASSQEGQGNEKLFF
TGCGCCAGCAGCCAAGAGGGACAGGGTAATGAAAAACTGTTTTTT
>TRBJ1-2|TRBD1|few|TRBV20-1
CSAPGQGLVGYTF
TGCAGTGCCCCGGGACAGGGGTTAGTCGGCTACACCTTC
>TRBJ1-2|NA|few|TRBV6-5
CASSSSLGAIYGYTF
TGTGCCAGCAGTTCTTCCCTGGGGGCGATCTATGGCTACACCTTC
>TRBJ1-1|TRBD1|NA|TRBV18
CASSPPGQGVNTEAFF
TGTGCCAGCTCACCACCGGGACAGGGAGTGAACACTGAAGCTTTCTTT
>TRBJ1-6|NA|NA|TRBV20-1
CSATQTGANSPLHF
TGCAGTGCTACGCAGACAGGCGCAAATTCACCCCTCCACTTT
>TRBJ2-7|NA|few|TRBV7-9
CAAGWGTTYEQYF
TGTGCCGCAGGCTGGGGGACCACCTACGAGCAGTACTTC
>TRBJ2-1|TRBD2|NA|TRBV7-6
CASSSRTRRAEQFF
TGTGCCAGCAGCTCCAGGACTAGGCGGGCTGAGCAGTTCTTC
>TRBJ2-5|NA|few|TRBV20-1
CSAGGQRGQETQYF
TGCAGTGCCGGGGGACAGCGGGGACAAGAGACCCAGTACTTC
>TRBJ2-1|TRBD2|NA|TRBV25-1
CASIGLPGLGSYNEQFF
TGTGCCAGCATCGGATTGCCGGGACTAGGCTCCTACAATGAGCAGTTCTTC
>TRBJ2-5|NA|NA|TRBV5-4
CASSTPGAQETQYF
TGTGCCAGCAGCACTCCCGGGGCACAAGAGACCCAGTACTTC
>TRBJ1-5|NA|NA|TRBV7-8
CASSLWTDSNQPQHF
TGTGCCAGCAGCTTATGGACGGATAGCAATCAGCCCCAGCATTTT
>TRBJ2-2|TRBD1|few|TRBV20-1
CSARTGGNTGELFF
TGCAGTGCCCGGACAGGGGGGAACACCGGGGAGCTGTTTTTT
>TRBJ1-1|TRBD1|few|TRBV18
CASSPGQLMNTEAFF
TGTGCCAGCTCCCCGGGACAGCTCATGAACACTGAAGCTTTCTTT
>TRBJ2-1|NA|NA|TRBV28
CASSSPTAQSSYNEQFF
TGTGCCAGCAGTTCACCGACGGCACAGAGCTCCTACAATGAGCAGTTCTTC
>TRBJ1-5|NA|NA|TRBV30
CAWSKGQPQHF
TGTGCCTGGAGCAAAGGTCAGCCCCAGCATTTT